The T cell receptor beta chain under discussion was sequenced for a study of blood T cell repertoires in COVID-19. At the level of the study: The United States, Italy and Spain supplied acute and convalescent COVID-19 samples.

Germline V gives CDR1 SGHAT, CDR2 FQNNGV. V lost 5 bases and J 4 bases, leaving 12 bases between the germline ends. CDR3 length: 14 amino acids. Libraries were prepared by immunoSEQ multiplex PCR; TCRdb keeps only in-frame clonotypes and omits some of them. The data hold some 76,000 clones, with around 89% observed a single time. V and J are TRBV11-2 and TRBJ1-3; D is undetermined. The sequence was collected from a man between 60 and 75 years old with acute or convalescent COVID-19. Sequenced: peripheral blood. CDR3 amino acids: CASSIGLSGNTIYF. DNA for the CDR3: TGTGCCAGCAGCATTGGACTCTCCGGAAACACCATATATTTT.